This section outlines one T cell receptor (beta chain) sequence together with its context. Antigen unknown. The data stem from a study of beta chain features in type 1 diabetes. Study overall: Patients did not differ from healthy donors in age, gender or cell yield. General study findings and limits: Researchers report that Type 1 diabetes patients had moderately but significantly shorter TCRB CDR3s across all four CD4+ subsets. Researchers reported that naive, central memory and Treg TCRB repertoires appeared more similar in patients than in healthy donors.

The germline gives CDR1 SGHRS, CDR2 YFSETQ. V was clipped by 1 base and J by 0 bases, with 10 bases between them. The CDR3 has 15 amino acids. Isolated RNA was reverse transcribed in full, so expressed TCRB transcripts were sequenced. Using immunoSEQ multiplex PCR, the repertoire was profiled, and TCRdb retains in-frame clones only, with some absent. The table lists fewer than 450,000 clones, less than 15% of them singletons. The collection from each donor was one heparinised blood draw averaging about 116 mL. Researchers reported sorting CD4+ naive, central memory, regulatory and stem cell-like memory cells via CD45RO/CCR7/CD25/CD127/CD95/CD27.

Material for sequencing was naive CD4+ T cells from blood. The V gene is TRBV5-1, the J gene TRBJ1-1; the D is unclear. This TCR came from a woman between 18 and 29 years old with type 1 diabetes. CDR3 in amino acids: CASSLISQVNTEAFF. Here the CDR3 DNA reads TGCGCCAGCAGCTTGATATCTCAGGTGAACACTGAAGCTTTCTTT.